The present T cell receptor (beta chain) was sequenced within a study of early T cells in non-severe SARS-CoV-2 infection. For the study at large: With bulk RNA from unsorted whole blood as input, sequencing yielded unpaired chains.

TCRdb re-called the 5' RACE reads through MiXCR, storing one row per CDR3 protein. This sample has 75,000 to 80,000 distinct CDR3 sequences, with approximately 15% found just once. V shed 10 bases and J 4 bases; nucleotides not matched to a gene: 14. Germline V gene sequence: CDR1 MDHEN, CDR2 SYDVKM. This CDR3 spans 16 amino acids. The clonotype was recovered from an adult who was a healthcare worker with PCR-confirmed SARS-CoV-2 infection or an uninfected control (not recorded which). Sequenced input: whole blood. The V and J genes are TRBV28 and TRBJ1-1, with 11 bases matching TRBD1. In DNA, the CDR3 is TGTGCCACCACCGGGACAGGGGGATTCGCAGGCACTGAAGCTTTCTTT. This codes for CATTGTGGFAGTEAFF.